Presented here are 27 T cell receptor beta chains from one specimen sequenced in a study of Ad26.COV2.S vaccination and SARS-CoV-2 variants. The repertoire was sequenced with immunoSEQ multiplex PCR; TCRdb's copy has only in-frame clones and lacks some. This table holds approximately 400,000 clones, approximately 90% found once. The sample in question was peripheral blood, obtained after recovery from COVID-19. Receptor source: a human donor who had recovered from COVID-19.

With regard to this clone: Germline is not matched at one junction end, which may reflect a read error. This chain joins TRBV13 and TRBJ2-5; 8 bases agree with TRBD2. Germline assignment: CDR1 PRHDT and CDR2 FYEKMQ (reference sequence). This CDR3 has 16 residues. The CDR3 reads CARSFGGGGPLETQYF. The CDR3 region has the DNA TGTGCCCGCAGCTTCGGGGGCGGGGGGCCGTTGGAGACCCAGTACTTC.

This chain joins TRBV2 and TRBJ2-4, with 7 bases fitting TRBD1. The CDR3 loop spans 14 amino acids. Germline assignment: CDR1 SNHLY and CDR2 FYNNEI. V lost 1 base to trimming and J lost 4 bases; unmatched junction nucleotides: 1. The CDR3 DNA follows: TGTGCCAGCAGTGAAGGCAGGGGGAAAAACATTCAGTACTTC. Its protein product is CASSEGRGKNIQYF. Full variable domain (remainder filled in from reference TRBV2 and TRBJ2-4): EPEVTQTPSHQVTQMGQEVILRCVPISNHLYFYWYRQILGQKVEFLVSFYNNEISEKSEIFDDQFSVERPDGSNFTLKIRSTKLEDSAMYFCASSEGRGKNIQYFGAGTRLSVL.

There are a few counts of this clone. The CDR3, as DNA: TGCGCCAGCAGCCAGACCGTAGACGGGAGAAATGAAAAACTGTTTTTT. Amino acid sequence: CASSQTVDGRNEKLFF. V usage is TRBV4-3 and J usage is TRBJ1-4; D remains unclear. The V and J ends lost 3 bases and 5 bases respectively, with 16 bases between them. Germline V gene lookup returns CDR1 LGHNA and CDR2 YSLEER. This CDR3 comprises 16 residues.

The CDR3 DNA reads TGTGCCAGCAGCTTCCGCGGGGCAGGGCTGCGCCTTGAGGATACGCAGTATTTT. It encodes CASSFRGAGLRLEDTQYF. The chain carries TRBV7-8 and TRBJ2-3, with D possibly TRBD2 on 6 matching bases. The V end was cut by 3 bases, the J end by 6 bases, with 25 bases between. The CDR3 loop spans 18 amino acids. CDR1 SGHVS and CDR2 FQNEAQ come from the germline V gene.

This clone appeared a few times. The chain has TRBV5-4 and TRBJ1-2; D may be TRBD1 (6 bases). V lost 6 bases to trimming and J lost 1 base, with 16 bases between them. This CDR3 region has 15 residues. Per the germline V gene, CDR1 is SGHNT and CDR2 is YYREEE (reference sequence). For the CDR3, the DNA is TGTGCCAGCAAACCCCCTAGGGGGAATAACTATGGCTACACCTTC. It yields the protein CASKPPRGNNYGYTF.

J is TRBJ2-1 and V is TRBV9, with TRBD2 matching over 8 bases. J lost 2 bases, V lost 0 bases, and 7 bases had no gene match. Germline CDR1 is SGDLS and CDR2 is YYNGEE. There are 17 residues in the CDR3. The CDR3 DNA sequence: TGTGCCAGCAGCGTAGGATTGTCGCGGGGGGCCTACAATGAGCAGTTCTTC. This codes for CASSVGLSRGAYNEQFF.

The V and J genes are TRBV7-9 and TRBJ2-7; the D call may be TRBD1 or TRBD2 (6 bases each). The germline CDR1 and CDR2 sequences are SEHNR and FQNEAQ (reference sequence). Trimming took 8 bases from V and 2 from J, leaving 13 bases between them. The CDR3 consists of 13 residues. The CDR3: CASEGGHPYEQYF. CDR3 sequence (DNA): TGTGCCAGCGAGGGGGGCCACCCCTACGAGCAGTACTTC.

The rearrangement uses TRBV25-1 and TRBJ1-1, with D possibly TRBD1 on 6 matching bases. In germline, CDR1 is MGHDK, CDR2 SYGVNS. CDR3 length equals 14 residues. V was trimmed by 4 bases and J by 5 bases, leaving 14 bases between them. DNA of the CDR3: TGTGCCAGCAGTGTAGACAGGTTTCGGACTGAAGCTTTCTTT. Translating it yields CASSVDRFRTEAFF. The variable domain in full, with the rest retrieved from reference TRBV25-1 and TRBJ1-1, is EADIYQTPRYLVIGTGKKITLECSQTMGHDKMYWYQQDPGMELHLIHYSYGVNSTEKGDLSSESTVSRIRTEHFPLTLESARPSHTSQYLCASSVDRFRTEAFFGQGTRLTVV.

The CDR3 DNA follows: TGTGCCAGCTCCAGCGGGACAGTGAACACTGAAGCTTTCTTT. Translated: CASSSGTVNTEAFF. The chain employs TRBV18 and TRBJ1-1; 7 bases fit TRBD1. The CDR3 consists of 14 residues. V was clipped by 6 bases and J by 0 bases; unmatched bases: 4. Germline V gene lookup returns CDR1 KGHSH and CDR2 LQKENI.

V usage is TRBV5-1 and J usage is TRBJ2-7; 8 bases line up with TRBD1. V lost 4 bases to trimming and J lost 1 base; unmatched junction nucleotides: 7. Germline CDR1 and CDR2: SGHRS and YFSETQ. CDR3 length: 15 amino acids. The CDR3 region is CASSQGQGASYEQYF. CDR3 nucleotide sequence: TGCGCCAGCAGCCAAGGGCAGGGGGCTTCCTACGAGCAGTACTTC.

The chain employs TRBV6-1 and TRBJ2-6, with D unclear. V lost 0 bases and J 2 bases, leaving 11 bases between the germline ends. This CDR3 has 17 amino acids. Looked up from germline, CDR1 is MNHNS and CDR2 is SASEGT. The CDR3 loop is CASSEALGWTGANVLTF. CDR3 sequence (DNA): TGTGCCAGCAGTGAAGCGCTAGGATGGACTGGGGCCAACGTCCTGACTTTC.

The chain is built from TRBV7-9 and TRBJ2-5; 7 bases line up with TRBD1. The V segment lost 1 base and the J segment 4 bases; nucleotides outside the gene matches: 3. CDR3 length: 14 residues. From germline, CDR1 is SEHNR and CDR2 FQNEAQ (reference sequence). CDR3 nucleotide sequence: TGTGCCAGCAGCTTAGGTCACAGGGGAGAGACCCAGTACTTC. This translates into CASSLGHRGETQYF.

The chain joins TRBV7-9 to TRBJ2-3, with D perhaps matching TRBD2 (6 bases). Germline V gene data show CDR1 as SEHNR and CDR2 as FQNEAQ (reference sequence). Trimming took 8 bases from V and 0 from J, leaving 12 bases between them. The CDR3 has 14 residues. This CDR3 is CASRGSPSTDTQYF. The CDR3 nucleotides are TGTGCCAGCCGGGGGTCCCCTAGCACAGATACGCAGTATTTT.

The chain employs TRBV19 and TRBJ2-3, with 9 bases lining up with TRBD2. Germline V lookup: CDR1 LNHDA, CDR2 SQIVND (reference sequence). The ends lost 3 bases at V and 0 bases at J; junction bases unmatched: 10. The CDR3 has 18 amino acids. The CDR3 DNA sequence: TGTGCCAGTAGTATGGGGAGCGGGGGGCCGATTAGCACAGATACGCAGTATTTT. The encoded protein is CASSMGSGGPISTDTQYF.

The rearrangement joins TRBV5-1 to TRBJ1-4, with 7 nucleotides matching TRBD1. The V gene end was trimmed by 4 bases and the J gene end by 3 bases; junction bases not matched to a gene: 9. CDR1 is SGHRS and CDR2 is YFSETQ in the germline V gene. The CDR3 has 16 residues. The CDR3 spells CASSDDRAVANEKLFF. Written as DNA, the CDR3 is TGCGCCAGCAGCGATGACAGGGCCGTGGCTAATGAAAAACTGTTTTTT.

In nucleotides, the CDR3 is TGTGCCAGCAGTGAAGCGCTTAGGGGTAAAGATACGCAGTATTTT. Amino acids: CASSEALRGKDTQYF. The chain joins TRBV2 to TRBJ2-3; TRBD1 might be the D (5 bases). The CDR3 is made up of 15 amino acids. Germline V lookup: CDR1 SNHLY, CDR2 FYNNEI. V was trimmed by 0 bases and J by 5 bases, leaving 12 bases between them.

Here the CDR3 reads CASGATGPYNEQFF. The CDR3 DNA follows: TGCGCCAGCGGGGCGACAGGACCCTACAATGAGCAGTTCTTC. The chain links TRBV10-2 to TRBJ2-1, with D perhaps TRBD1 (6 bases). CDR1 is WSHSY and CDR2 is SAAADI in the germline V gene. CDR3 length: 14 amino acids. Trimming stripped 8 bases from V and 2 bases from J, with 13 bases between.

This chain joins TRBV27 and TRBJ2-7; 8 positions match TRBD2. The CDR3 is 13 residues long. Germline assignment: CDR1 MNHEY and CDR2 SMNVEV (reference sequence). V lost 4 bases to trimming and J lost 3 bases; unmatched junction nucleotides: 2. Here the CDR3 DNA reads TGTGCCAGCAGTTCGGGACTAGACTACGAGCAGTACTTC. Translating gives CASSSGLDYEQYF.

This clone was recorded once. The genes are TRBV2 and TRBJ2-7; D remains ambiguous. Germline V gene sequence: CDR1 SNHLY, CDR2 FYNNEI. The germline V and J ends were trimmed by 6 bases and 6 bases, with 6 bases remaining between them. The CDR3 is 10 amino acids. In nucleotides, the CDR3 is TGTGCCAGCAGGCTGATCGAGCAGTACTTC. It encodes CASRLIEQYF.

The chain carries TRBV27 and TRBJ2-1; D is uncertain. V was cut by 2 bases and J by 6 bases, with 8 bases left in between. This CDR3 has 13 amino acids. CDR1 MNHEY and CDR2 SMNVEV come from the germline V gene (reference sequence). The CDR3 nucleotides read TGTGCCAGCAGTTTAACCAAGAGCAATGAGCAGTTCTTC. It is translated as CASSLTKSNEQFF.

This chain connects TRBV6-6 to TRBJ1-3; D possibly corresponds to TRBD1 (5 bases). Germline V gives CDR1 MNHNY, CDR2 SVGAGI (reference sequence). The CDR3 has 15 amino acids. The ends were cut back, 4 bases at V and 0 bases at J, with 10 bases in the middle. CDR3 sequence: CASSFQGNSGNTIYF. The CDR3 DNA follows: TGTGCCAGCAGTTTTCAGGGCAACTCTGGAAACACCATATATTTT.

The table lists this clone with a count of one. This chain links TRBV5-6 with TRBJ2-1; TRBD2 aligns across 7 bases. In germline, CDR1 is SGHDT, CDR2 YYEEEE. V trimming: 4 bases; J trimming: 14 bases; junction bases outside the gene matches: 9. This CDR3 has 12 residues. CDR3 DNA: TGTGCCAGCAGCCAGAGGACTAGAGTCAAGTTCTTC. Residues: CASSQRTRVKFF.

The CDR3 DNA sequence: TGTGCCAGCAGCCGACTCTACGAGCAGTACTTC. As protein: CASSRLYEQYF. The rearrangement uses TRBV25-1 and TRBJ2-7, with D unclear. V lost 6 bases to trimming and J lost 3 bases, with 6 bases between them. Germline CDR1 reads MGHDK; CDR2 reads SYGVNS. The CDR3 is 11 amino acids.

The chain recombines TRBV12-3 or TRBV12-4 with TRBJ1-1; TRBD1 is a possible D gene (6 bases). V shed 6 bases and J shed 1 base, with 9 bases lying between them. The length of the CDR3 is 13 residues. The CDR3 is CASRGGGNTEAFF. The DNA of the CDR3 is TGTGCCAGCAGGGGAGGGGGGAACACTGAAGCTTTCTTT.

This rearrangement joins TRBV6-5 to TRBJ1-2, with 8 bases lining up with TRBD1. This CDR3 contains 15 residues. Germline CDR1 is MNHEY and CDR2 is SVGAGI. The V segment lost 6 bases and the J segment 6 bases; nucleotides outside the gene matches: 12. The CDR3: CASSRGQGGFDGYTF. The CDR3 DNA follows: TGTGCCAGCAGCCGCGGACAGGGCGGTTTCGATGGCTACACCTTC.

This clone was recorded only once. V usage is TRBV2 and J usage is TRBJ2-5; TRBD1 is a possible D gene (6 bases). Germline CDR1 SNHLY, CDR2 FYNNEI. The CDR3 runs 12 residues. Between the trimmed V and J ends, which lost 7 bases and 4 bases, there was a span of 10 bases. DNA for the CDR3: TGTGCCAGCACCGACAGGTTAGAGACCCAGTACTTC. It codes for CASTDRLETQYF.

The V gene is TRBV10-2, the J gene TRBJ1-2; the match to TRBD1 covers 10 bases. V dropped 6 bases and J dropped 4; count of bases not matched to a gene: 2. CDR1 WSHSY and CDR2 SAAADI come from the germline V gene. The CDR3 runs 13 residues. The CDR3 nucleotides are TGCGCCAGCAGGGGGACAGGGGCCTATGGCTACACCTTC. It translates to CASRGTGAYGYTF.